This TCR beta chain was sequenced in a study of cytomegalovirus exposure and HLA in healthy donors. Remarks on this clone: Antigen specificity is unknown.

This CDR3 comprises 14 residues. Germline V CDR1 and CDR2: MNHEY, SMNVEV (reference sequence). V was shortened by 3 bases and J by 4 bases, with 13 bases between the two germline ends. Researchers ran the PCR with 60 Vbeta and 13 Jbeta primers. Clones were sequenced by immunoSEQ multiplex PCR, and TCRdb holds only the in-frame ones, with some missing. The data contain 140,000 to 150,000 clones, roughly 72% of them seen just once; the ten biggest clones take up over 1.5%. The study, taken as a whole, reports: Using a false discovery rate of 0.05, a later analysis showed that around 16,000 TCR beta sequences were associated with HLA alleles. A prior analysis recorded that most TCR beta V segments were productive about 87% or about 30% of the time.

The clonotype originates from a middle-aged man in good health and CMV-seronegative. V is TRBV27 and J is TRBJ2-7; D might be TRBD1 (6 bases). The sequencing input was PBMCs. The CDR3 spells CASSLGAGSYEQYF. The CDR3 bases are TGTGCCAGCAGTTTGGGGGCCGGGTCTTACGAGCAGTACTTC.